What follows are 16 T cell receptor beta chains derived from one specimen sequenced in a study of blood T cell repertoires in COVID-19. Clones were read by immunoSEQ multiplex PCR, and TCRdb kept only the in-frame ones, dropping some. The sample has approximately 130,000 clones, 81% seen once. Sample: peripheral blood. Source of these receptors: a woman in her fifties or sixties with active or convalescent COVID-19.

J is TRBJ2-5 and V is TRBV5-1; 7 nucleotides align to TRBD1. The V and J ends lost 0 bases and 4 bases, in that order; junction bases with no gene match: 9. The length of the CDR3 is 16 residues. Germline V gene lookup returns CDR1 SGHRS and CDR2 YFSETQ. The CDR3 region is CASSLEAQTGRETQYF. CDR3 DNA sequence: TGCGCCAGCAGCTTGGAGGCGCAGACAGGGAGAGAGACCCAGTACTTC.

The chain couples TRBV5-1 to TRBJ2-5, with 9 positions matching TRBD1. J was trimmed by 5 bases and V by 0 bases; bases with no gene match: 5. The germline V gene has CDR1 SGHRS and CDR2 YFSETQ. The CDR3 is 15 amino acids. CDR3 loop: CASSLAGTGFETQYF. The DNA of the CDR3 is TGCGCCAGCAGCTTGGCCGGGACAGGGTTCGAGACCCAGTACTTC.

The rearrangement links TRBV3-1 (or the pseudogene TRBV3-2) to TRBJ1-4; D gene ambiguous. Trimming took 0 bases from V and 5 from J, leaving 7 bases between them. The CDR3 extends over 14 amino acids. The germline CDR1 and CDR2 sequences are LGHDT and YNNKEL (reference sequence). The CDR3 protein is CASSQDTGNEKLFF. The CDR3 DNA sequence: TGTGCCAGCAGCCAAGATACCGGGAATGAAAAACTGTTTTTT.

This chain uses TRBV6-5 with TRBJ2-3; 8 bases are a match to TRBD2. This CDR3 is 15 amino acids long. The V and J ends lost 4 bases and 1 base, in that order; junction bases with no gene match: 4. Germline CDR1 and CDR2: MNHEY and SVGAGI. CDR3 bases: TGTGCCAGCAGTTCCGGCGGGGGGCGCACAGATACGCAGTATTTT. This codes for CASSSGGGRTDTQYF.

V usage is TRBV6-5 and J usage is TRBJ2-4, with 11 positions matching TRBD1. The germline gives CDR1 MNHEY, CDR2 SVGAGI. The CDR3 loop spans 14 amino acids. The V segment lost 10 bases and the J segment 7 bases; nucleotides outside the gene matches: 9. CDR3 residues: CAIMGTGGWNIQYF. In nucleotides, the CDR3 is TGTGCCATCATGGGGACAGGGGGATGGAACATTCAGTACTTC.

The CDR3 spells CASSPGQGEKLFF. CDR3 coding DNA: TGTGCCAGCAGCCCTGGACAGGGGGAAAAACTGTTTTTT. The chain carries TRBV27 and TRBJ1-4; TRBD1 matches 9 bases. CDR1 and CDR2 (germline): MNHEY, SMNVEV (reference sequence). The V and J ends lost 6 bases and 8 bases, in that order; junction bases with no gene match: 4. CDR3 length: 13 residues.

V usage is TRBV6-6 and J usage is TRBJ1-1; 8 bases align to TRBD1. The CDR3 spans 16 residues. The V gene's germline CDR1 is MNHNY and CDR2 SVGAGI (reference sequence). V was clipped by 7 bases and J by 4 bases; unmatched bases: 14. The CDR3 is CASTGGKTQGATEAFF. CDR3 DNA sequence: TGTGCCAGCACTGGGGGCAAAACGCAGGGGGCCACTGAAGCTTTCTTT.

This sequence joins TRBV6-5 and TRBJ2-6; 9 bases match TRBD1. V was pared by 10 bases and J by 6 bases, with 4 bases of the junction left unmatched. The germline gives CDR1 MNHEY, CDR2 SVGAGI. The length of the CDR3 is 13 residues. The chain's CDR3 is CATKQGAANVLTF. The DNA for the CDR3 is TGTGCCACAAAACAGGGGGCGGCCAACGTCCTGACTTTC.

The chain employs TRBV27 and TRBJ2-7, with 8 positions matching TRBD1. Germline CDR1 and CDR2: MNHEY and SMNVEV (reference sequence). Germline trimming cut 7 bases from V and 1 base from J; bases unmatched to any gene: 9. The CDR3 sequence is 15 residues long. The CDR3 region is CASTSSGTGSYEQYF. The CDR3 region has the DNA TGTGCCAGCACCTCATCAGGGACAGGATCCTACGAGCAGTACTTC.

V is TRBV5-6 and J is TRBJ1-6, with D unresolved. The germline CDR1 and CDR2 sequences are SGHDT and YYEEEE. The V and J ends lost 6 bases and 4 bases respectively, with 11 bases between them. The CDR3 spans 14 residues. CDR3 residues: CASTLGSYNSPLHF. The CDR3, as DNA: TGTGCCAGCACGTTGGGCTCATATAATTCACCCCTCCACTTT.

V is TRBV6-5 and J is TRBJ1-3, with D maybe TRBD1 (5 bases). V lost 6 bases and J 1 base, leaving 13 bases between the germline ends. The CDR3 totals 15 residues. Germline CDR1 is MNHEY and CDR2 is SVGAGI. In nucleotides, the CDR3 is TGTGCCAGCAGGGCGGGAGGACAATCTGGAAACACCATATATTTT. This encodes CASRAGGQSGNTIYF.

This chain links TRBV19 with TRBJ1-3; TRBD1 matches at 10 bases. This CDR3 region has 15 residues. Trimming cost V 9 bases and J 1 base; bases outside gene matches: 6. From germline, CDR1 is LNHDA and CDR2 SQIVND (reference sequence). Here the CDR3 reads CASRPGQGSGNTIYF. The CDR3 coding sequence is TGTGCCAGCAGACCGGGACAGGGGTCTGGAAACACCATATATTTT. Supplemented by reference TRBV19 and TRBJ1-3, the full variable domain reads DGGITQSPKYLFRKEGQNVTLSCEQNLNHDAMYWYRQDPGQGLRLIYYSQIVNDFQKGDIAEGYSVSREKKESFPLTVTSAQKNPTAFYLCASRPGQGSGNTIYFGEGSWLTVV.

In DNA form, the CDR3 reads TGTGCCAGCAGCTTAACAAGCAGGGGAACAGATACGCAGTATTTT. It translates to CASSLTSRGTDTQYF. The genes are TRBV7-9 and TRBJ2-3; possible D gene TRBD1, 6 bases. Looked up from germline, CDR1 is SEHNR and CDR2 is FQNEAQ (reference sequence). The CDR3 consists of 15 residues. Trimming took 2 bases from V and 3 from J, leaving 12 bases between them.

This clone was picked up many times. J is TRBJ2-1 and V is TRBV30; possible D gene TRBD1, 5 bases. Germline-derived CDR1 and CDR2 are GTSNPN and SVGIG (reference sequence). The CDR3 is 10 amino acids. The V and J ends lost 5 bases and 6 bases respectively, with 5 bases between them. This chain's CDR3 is CAWGANEQFF. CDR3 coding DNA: TGTGCCTGGGGGGCCAATGAGCAGTTCTTC.

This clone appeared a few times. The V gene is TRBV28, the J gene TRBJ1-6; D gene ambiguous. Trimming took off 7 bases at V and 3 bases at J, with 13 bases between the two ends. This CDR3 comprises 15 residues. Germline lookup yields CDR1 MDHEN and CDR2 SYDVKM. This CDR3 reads CASNKAGSYNSPLHF. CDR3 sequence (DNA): TGTGCCAGCAACAAGGCGGGCAGCTATAATTCACCCCTCCACTTT.

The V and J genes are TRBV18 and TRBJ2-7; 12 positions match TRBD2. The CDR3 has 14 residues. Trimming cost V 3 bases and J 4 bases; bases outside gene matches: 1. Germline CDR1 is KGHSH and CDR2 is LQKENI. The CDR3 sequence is CASSPTSGSYEQYF. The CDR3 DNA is TGTGCCAGCTCACCGACTAGCGGGAGTTACGAGCAGTACTTC.